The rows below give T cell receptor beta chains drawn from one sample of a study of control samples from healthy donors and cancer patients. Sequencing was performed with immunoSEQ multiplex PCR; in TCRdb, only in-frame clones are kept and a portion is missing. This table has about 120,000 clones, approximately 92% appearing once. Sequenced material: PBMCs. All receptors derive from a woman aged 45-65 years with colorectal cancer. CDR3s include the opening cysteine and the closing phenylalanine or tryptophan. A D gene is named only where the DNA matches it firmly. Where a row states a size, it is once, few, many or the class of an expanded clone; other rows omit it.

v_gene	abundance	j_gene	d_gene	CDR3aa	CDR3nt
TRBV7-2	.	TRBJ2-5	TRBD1	CASSPYRGQETQYF	TGTGCCAGCAGCCCCTACAGGGGACAAGAGACCCAGTACTTC
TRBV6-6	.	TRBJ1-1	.	CASSYGTSRNTEAFF	TGTGCCAGCAGTTACGGTACCTCAAGAAACACTGAAGCTTTCTTT
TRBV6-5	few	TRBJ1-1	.	CASSRGTENTEAFF	TGTGCCAGCAGTCGCGGGACGGAGAACACTGAAGCTTTCTTT
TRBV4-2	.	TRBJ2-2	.	CASSQVSPRANTGELFF	TGTGCCAGCAGCCAAGTTTCCCCCCGTGCGAACACCGGGGAGCTGTTTTTT
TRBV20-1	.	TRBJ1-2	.	CSASGGANYGYTF	TGCAGTGCTAGTGGGGGAGCTAACTATGGCTACACCTTC
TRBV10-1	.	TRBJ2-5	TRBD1	CASSESTGKETQYF	TGCGCCAGCAGTGAGTCGACAGGGAAAGAGACCCAGTACTTC
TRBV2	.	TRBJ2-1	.	CASVLDSGSYNEQFF	TGTGCCAGCGTTTTGGACAGCGGCTCCTACAATGAGCAGTTCTTC
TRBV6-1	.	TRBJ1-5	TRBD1	CASSELAGGIQAQHF	TGTGCCAGCAGTGAATTGGCAGGGGGCATCCAAGCCCAGCATTTT
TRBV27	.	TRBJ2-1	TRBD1	CASSLRGPLEQFF	TGTGCCAGCAGTTTAAGGGGGCCGTTGGAGCAGTTCTTC
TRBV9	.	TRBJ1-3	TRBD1	CASSVDRGGTGNTIYF	TGTGCCAGCAGCGTGGACAGGGGAGGCACTGGAAACACCATATATTTT
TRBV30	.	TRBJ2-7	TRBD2	CAWTLGLAGGRYF	TGTGCCTGGACCCTCGGACTAGCGGGAGGAAGGTACTTC
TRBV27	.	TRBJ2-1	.	CASRNYAYNEQFF	TGTGCCAGCCGAAATTACGCCTACAATGAGCAGTTCTTC
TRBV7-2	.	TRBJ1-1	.	CANAGPMGTEAFF	TGTGCCAACGCAGGCCCAATGGGCACTGAAGCTTTCTTT
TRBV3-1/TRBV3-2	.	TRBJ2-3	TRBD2	CASSPTSGTDTQYF	TGTGCCAGCAGCCCGACTAGCGGCACAGATACGCAGTATTTT
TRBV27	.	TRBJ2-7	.	CASSLKTTDYEQYF	TGTGCCAGCAGTTTAAAGACGACAGACTACGAGCAGTACTTC
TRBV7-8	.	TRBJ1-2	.	CASSRGGNYGYTF	TGTGCCAGCAGCCGCGGGGGAAACTATGGCTACACCTTC
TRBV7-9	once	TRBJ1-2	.	CASSLGQISVYGYTF	TGTGCCAGCAGCTTAGGACAGATTAGCGTTTATGGCTACACCTTC
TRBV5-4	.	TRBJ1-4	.	CASSFRGGTGATNEKLFF	TGTGCCAGCAGCTTTAGGGGAGGTACGGGGGCAACTAATGAAAAACTGTTTTTT
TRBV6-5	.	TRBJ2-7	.	CASSSRDFPPYEQYF	TGTGCCAGCAGCTCTAGGGACTTCCCCCCCTACGAGCAGTACTTC
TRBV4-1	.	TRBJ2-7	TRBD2	CASSPSGNSYEQYF	TGCGCCAGCAGCCCTAGCGGGAACTCCTACGAGCAGTACTTC
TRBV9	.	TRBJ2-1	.	CASSVGAESRNEQFF	TGTGCCAGCAGCGTGGGAGCTGAGTCGCGCAATGAGCAGTTCTTC
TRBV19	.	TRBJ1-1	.	CASSLAGRTEAFF	TGTGCCAGTAGTTTAGCGGGGAGGACTGAAGCTTTCTTT
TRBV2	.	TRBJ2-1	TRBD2	CASSETRGRGEQFF	TGTGCCAGCAGTGAAACTCGCGGGAGAGGTGAGCAGTTCTTC
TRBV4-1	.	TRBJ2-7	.	CASSQDQGIGYEQYF	TGCGCCAGCAGCCAAGACCAGGGGATCGGCTACGAGCAGTACTTC
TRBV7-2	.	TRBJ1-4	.	CASSLAGGIGEKLFF	TGTGCCAGCAGCTTAGCGGGGGGTATAGGTGAAAAACTGTTTTTT
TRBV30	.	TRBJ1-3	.	CAWSTGNTIYF	TGTGCCTGGAGTACCGGAAACACCATATATTTT
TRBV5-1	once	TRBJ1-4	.	CASSLEQGTFNEKLFF	TGCGCCAGCAGCTTGGAACAGGGCACCTTTAATGAAAAACTGTTTTTT
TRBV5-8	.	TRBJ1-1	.	CASSLSTKAAFF	TGTGCCAGCAGCTTGTCAACCAAAGCGGCTTTCTTT
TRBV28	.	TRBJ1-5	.	CASTTSNQPQHF	TGTGCCAGCACTACGAGCAATCAGCCCCAGCATTTT
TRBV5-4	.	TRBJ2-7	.	CASSPSGTYYEQYF	TGTGCCAGCAGCCCCTCGGGGACCTACTACGAGCAGTACTTC
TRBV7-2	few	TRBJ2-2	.	CATTGTVNTGELFF	TGTGCCACGACCGGGACGGTGAACACCGGGGAGCTGTTTTTT
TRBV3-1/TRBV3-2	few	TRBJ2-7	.	CASSQGLNRASPYEQYF	TGTGCCAGCAGCCAAGGCCTTAACAGGGCATCCCCCTACGAGCAGTACTTC
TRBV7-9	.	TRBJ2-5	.	CASSLGRGIETQYF	TGTGCCAGCAGCTTAGGCAGGGGCATAGAGACCCAGTACTTC
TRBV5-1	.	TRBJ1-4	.	CASSLGWANEKLFF	TGCGCCAGCAGCTTGGGGTGGGCTAATGAAAAACTGTTTTTT
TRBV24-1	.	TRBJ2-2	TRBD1	CATSDPGTGGTGELFF	TGTGCCACCAGTGATCCCGGGACAGGGGGAACCGGGGAGCTGTTTTTT
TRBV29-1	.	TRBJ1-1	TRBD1	CSGGQGGTEAFF	TGCAGCGGCGGACAGGGAGGGACTGAAGCTTTCTTT
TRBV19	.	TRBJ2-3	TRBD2	CASSQRGLSSGSLDTQYF	TGTGCCAGTAGCCAACGGGGGCTTTCTAGCGGGAGTTTAGATACGCAGTATTTT
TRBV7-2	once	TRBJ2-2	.	CASSLVARANTGELFF	TGTGCCAGCAGCTTAGTCGCCAGGGCGAACACCGGGGAGCTGTTTTTT
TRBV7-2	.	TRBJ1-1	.	CASSFGGAGTEAFF	TGTGCCAGCAGCTTCGGGGGGGCGGGCACTGAAGCTTTCTTT
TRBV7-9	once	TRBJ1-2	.	CASSAQEWNYGYTF	TGTGCCAGCAGCGCACAGGAGTGGAACTATGGCTACACCTTC
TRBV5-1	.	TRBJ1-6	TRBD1	CASSPGQGTSPLHF	TGCGCCAGCAGCCCCGGACAGGGGACCTCACCCCTCCACTTT
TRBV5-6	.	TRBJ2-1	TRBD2	CASSLVLAGREQFF	TGTGCCAGCAGCTTGGTACTAGCGGGAAGGGAGCAGTTCTTC
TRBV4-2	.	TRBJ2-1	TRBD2	CASSQDGLAGGDDEQFF	TGTGCCAGCAGCCAAGATGGACTAGCGGGGGGGGACGATGAGCAGTTCTTC
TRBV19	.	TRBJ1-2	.	CASRIGQPAFYNNYGYTF	TGTGCCAGTAGGATCGGACAGCCAGCTTTCTACAATAACTATGGCTACACCTTC
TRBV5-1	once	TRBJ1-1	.	CASGRRANTEAFF	TGCGCCAGCGGCCGGAGGGCAAACACTGAAGCTTTCTTT
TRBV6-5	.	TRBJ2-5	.	CASTLGVQETQYF	TGTGCCAGCACGTTGGGGGTCCAAGAGACCCAGTACTTC